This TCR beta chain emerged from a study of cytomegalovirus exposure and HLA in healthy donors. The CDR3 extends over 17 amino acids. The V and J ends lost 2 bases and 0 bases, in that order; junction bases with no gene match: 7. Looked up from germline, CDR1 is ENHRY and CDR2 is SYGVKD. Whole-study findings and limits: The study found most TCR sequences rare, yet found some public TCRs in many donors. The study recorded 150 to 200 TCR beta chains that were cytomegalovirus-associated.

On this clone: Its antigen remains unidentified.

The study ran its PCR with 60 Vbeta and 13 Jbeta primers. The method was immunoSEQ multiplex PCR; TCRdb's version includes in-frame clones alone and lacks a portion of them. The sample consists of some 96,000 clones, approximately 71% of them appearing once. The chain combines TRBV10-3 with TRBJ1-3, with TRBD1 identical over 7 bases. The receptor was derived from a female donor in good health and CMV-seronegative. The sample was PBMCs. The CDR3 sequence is CAISEIPGQSSGNTIYF. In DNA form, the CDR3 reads TGTGCCATCAGTGAGATACCGGGACAGAGCTCTGGAAACACCATATATTTT.